Here is one T cell receptor (beta chain) with its context. The data originate from a study of CD8+ T cells in alopecia areata. RNA was extracted and reverse transcribed into cDNA as the sequencing template. TCRdb keeps only in-frame clones here, not all; method: immunoSEQ multiplex PCR. The table lists approximately 59,000 clones, approximately 45% of them singletons. The CDR3 loop spans 13 amino acids. Germline CDR1 is GTSNPN and CDR2 is SVGIG (reference sequence). V dropped 7 bases and J dropped 0 bases, with 10 bases sitting between them. This receptor was taken from a human donor with alopecia areata. The source was CD8+ T cells sorted from blood, collected at week 0. The chain combines TRBV30 with TRBJ2-1; D unclear. In DNA form, the CDR3 reads TGTGCCTCCGCCTCGTCCTCCTACAATGAGCAGTTCTTC. Its translation: CASASSSYNEQFF.